Each of the 30 T cell receptor beta chains below was sequenced from the same sample in a study of T cell clonotyping in hematopoietic cell transplantation. Using immunoSEQ multiplex PCR, the repertoire was profiled, and TCRdb retains in-frame clones only, with some absent. The table records roughly 23,000 clones, 75% to 90% of them present only once. This sample's time point: recipient sample about 28 days before transplant, after cytoreduction. The sample in question was peripheral blood mononuclear cells, obtained before stem cell transplant. The receptors here all came from a man aged 18-30 years with biphenotypic leukemia. Some clones in this sample may be carry-over from other donors' samples.

This chain links TRBV5-4 with TRBJ1-4, with D uncertain. Between the trimmed V and J ends, which lost 2 bases and 8 bases, there was a span of 10 bases. Looked up from germline, CDR1 is SGHNT and CDR2 is YYREEE (reference sequence). The CDR3 contains 13 residues. CDR3 sequence reads: CASSFLAGEKLFF. In DNA form, the CDR3 reads TGTGCCAGCAGCTTCCTCGCCGGGGAAAAACTGTTTTTT. The variable domain in full, completed from reference TRBV5-4 and TRBJ1-4, reads ETGVTQSPTHLIKTRGQQVTLRCSSQSGHNTVSWYQQALGQGPQFIFQYYREEENGRGNFPPRFSGLQFPNYSSELNVNALELDDSALYLCASSFLAGEKLFFGSGTQLSVL.

The rearrangement uses TRBV30 and TRBJ2-7; TRBD2 might be the D (5 bases). Trimming shortened V by 0 bases and J by 2 bases, and 8 bases separated the two germline ends. Germline values: CDR1 GTSNPN, CDR2 SVGIG (reference sequence). The CDR3 sequence is 13 residues long. CDR3 protein: CAWSVSGTYEQYF. The CDR3 DNA follows: TGTGCCTGGAGTGTATCGGGGACCTACGAGCAGTACTTC.

This clone came up once. J is TRBJ1-1 and V is TRBV4-1; 7 positions agree with TRBD1. With V trimmed by 0 bases and J by 5 bases, 9 bases remained unmatched. Germline V CDR1 and CDR2: MGHRA, YSYEKL. The CDR3 is made up of 16 amino acids. CDR3 residues: CASSQDHEGARTEAFF. CDR3 bases: TGCGCCAGCAGCCAAGATCACGAGGGGGCCAGGACTGAAGCTTTCTTT.

The V and J genes are TRBV19 and TRBJ2-3; TRBD2 agrees at 15 bases. J was trimmed by 4 bases and V by 5 bases; bases with no gene match: 1. The CDR3 runs to 15 residues. Looked up from germline, CDR1 is LNHDA and CDR2 is SQIVND (reference sequence). This chain's CDR3 is CASSGLAGGPDTQYF. The CDR3 DNA sequence: TGTGCCAGTAGTGGACTAGCGGGAGGGCCAGATACGCAGTATTTT.

This clone was counted only a few times. V is TRBV10-3 and J is TRBJ1-5, with 8 bases that match TRBD1. V dropped 3 bases and J dropped 3; count of bases not matched to a gene: 4. Per the germline V gene, CDR1 is ENHRY and CDR2 is SYGVKD. CDR3 length: 15 amino acids. The CDR3 reads CAISDQGAFNQPQHF. The CDR3 region has the DNA TGTGCCATCAGTGACCAGGGGGCTTTCAATCAGCCCCAGCATTTT.

V gene TRBV15 combines with J gene TRBJ1-2, with TRBD1 matching over 7 bases. Unmatched junction bases numbered 8, after V lost 3 bases and J lost 7 bases. The germline gives CDR1 LNHNV, CDR2 YYDKDF (reference sequence). This CDR3 contains 14 residues. As DNA, the CDR3 is TGTGCCACCAGCAGCGGGACAGTTCTTGGTGGCTACACCTTC. As protein: CATSSGTVLGGYTF.

This clone was found once. The rearrangement links TRBV18 to TRBJ2-7, with 9 bases identical to TRBD2. Germline V CDR1 and CDR2: KGHSH, LQKENI. The CDR3 runs to 15 residues. The junction had 9 bases not matched to a gene; V was cut back by 5 bases and J by 4 bases. DNA for the CDR3: TGTGCCAGCTCATCTCTAGCGGGGAGAGGGTACGAGCAGTACTTC. Its translation is CASSSLAGRGYEQYF.

CDR3 sequence (DNA): TGTGCCAGCAGCCAACCCTATTGGGGGCCCGACAATGAGCAGTTCTTC. Its protein product is CASSQPYWGPDNEQFF. The chain employs TRBV14 and TRBJ2-1, with a tentative D call TRBD1 (6 bases). Germline-derived CDR1 and CDR2 are SGHDN and FVKESK. CDR3 length equals 16 residues. V lost 2 bases, J lost 5 bases, and 16 bases lay in between.

The chain employs TRBV6-5 and TRBJ2-2; tentative D call: TRBD2 (6 bases). Between the trimmed V and J ends, which lost 4 bases and 4 bases, there was a span of 13 bases. Germline V gene data show CDR1 as MNHEY and CDR2 as SVGAGI. This CDR3 comprises 15 residues. CDR3 in DNA: TGTGCCAGCAGTTTTGCGGGGCCTCCCACCGGGGAGCTGTTTTTT. It yields the protein CASSFAGPPTGELFF.

This clone was observed a single time. The rearrangement uses TRBV11-3 and TRBJ2-7, with 14 positions matching TRBD2. Per germline, CDR1 SGHNT and CDR2 YENEEA. Losses at the gene ends were 4 bases for V and 5 bases for J; bases not matched to a gene: 4. This CDR3 comprises 15 residues. The CDR3 DNA follows: TGTGCCAGCAGCTCGGGGGGACTAGCGGGGGACGAGCAGTACTTC. Translation: CASSSGGLAGDEQYF.

This clone was picked up one time. This sequence joins TRBV29-1 and TRBJ2-1, with 8 bases fitting TRBD1. This CDR3 has 17 amino acids. Looked up from germline, CDR1 is SQVTM and CDR2 is ANQGSEA. V shed 0 bases, J shed 6 bases, and the junction held 13 bases outside the gene matches. The CDR3 reads CSVEDRQGALIPNEQFF. CDR3 DNA: TGCAGCGTTGAAGATAGGCAGGGGGCTTTAATTCCCAATGAGCAGTTCTTC.

The V gene is TRBV9, the J gene TRBJ2-5; 7 bases agree with TRBD1. The ends lost 0 bases at V and 2 bases at J; junction bases unmatched: 4. This CDR3 contains 15 residues. Germline-derived CDR1 and CDR2 are SGDLS and YYNGEE. Here the CDR3 reads CASSVVGQLQETQYF. In nucleotides, the CDR3 is TGTGCCAGCAGCGTAGTGGGACAGTTACAAGAGACCCAGTACTTC.

This sequence joins TRBV5-8 and TRBJ1-1; D uncertain. Germline V CDR1 and CDR2: SGHTS, YDEGEE. V dropped 0 bases and J dropped 7 bases, with 7 bases sitting between them. The CDR3 totals 12 residues. The CDR3 reads CASSLVASEAFF. CDR3 bases: TGTGCCAGCAGCTTGGTAGCCAGTGAAGCTTTCTTT.

This rearrangement joins TRBV7-2 to TRBJ2-7; TRBD1 is a possible D gene (5 bases). Germline lookup yields CDR1 SGHTA and CDR2 FQGNSA. This CDR3 comprises 13 residues. V lost 4 bases and J lost 3, with 10 bases in between. Here the CDR3 reads CASSSRRGYEQYF. The CDR3 DNA reads TGTGCCAGCAGCTCCCGAAGGGGCTACGAGCAGTACTTC. Full variable domain (remainder filled in from reference TRBV7-2 and TRBJ2-7): GAGVSQSPSNKVTEKGKDVELRCDPISGHTALYWYRQSLGQGLEFLIYFQGNSAPDKSGLPSDRFSAERTGGSVSTLTIQRTQQEDSAVYLCASSSRRGYEQYFGPGTRLTVT.

This clone has a single count. This rearrangement joins TRBV6-1 to TRBJ2-3; no definite D call. This CDR3 has 12 amino acids. Germline-derived CDR1 and CDR2 are MNHNS and SASEGT. V was shortened by 3 bases and J by 6 bases, with 7 bases between the two germline ends. The CDR3 coding sequence is TGTGCCAGCAGTGACGTTGGGGATACGCAGTATTTT. It codes for CASSDVGDTQYF.

The rearrangement joins TRBV30 to TRBJ2-5, with TRBD2 matching 16 bases. The CDR3 is 15 amino acids. J was trimmed by 7 bases and V by 3 bases; bases with no gene match: 5. CDR1 is GTSNPN, CDR2 SVGIG, per germline (reference sequence). The CDR3 DNA reads as TGTGCCTGGAGGGGACTAGCGGGAGGGCCTGGGACCCAGTACTTC. Translated, it gives CAWRGLAGGPGTQYF.

CDR3: CASSYGTEHLYYGYTF. CDR3 coding DNA: TGTGCCAGCAGTTATGGGACAGAACATCTCTACTATGGCTACACCTTC. J is TRBJ1-2 and V is TRBV6-5, with TRBD1 matching over 7 bases. The V segment lost 3 bases and the J segment 3 bases; nucleotides outside the gene matches: 10. The CDR3 has 16 residues. From germline, CDR1 is MNHEY and CDR2 SVGAGI.

This rearrangement joins TRBV11-3 to TRBJ2-5, with 9 bases fitting TRBD1. V was clipped by 6 bases and J by 6 bases; unmatched bases: 14. Germline loops: CDR1 SGHNT, CDR2 YENEEA. This CDR3 contains 16 residues. This CDR3 reads CASSSRDRERKKTQYF. The CDR3 DNA reads TGTGCCAGCAGTTCCAGGGACAGGGAAAGGAAAAAGACCCAGTACTTC.

This clone has more than one count but fewer than ten. The genes are TRBV5-8 and TRBJ1-1; no reliable D call. The CDR3 is made up of 14 amino acids. V was shortened by 0 bases and J by 5 bases, with 11 bases between the two germline ends. From germline, CDR1 is SGHTS and CDR2 YDEGEE. CDR3 in DNA: TGTGCCAGCAGCTTGGGGATTGTGAGGACTGAAGCTTTCTTT. It translates to CASSLGIVRTEAFF. Full variable domain (missing parts from reference TRBV5-8 and TRBJ1-1): EAGVTQSPTHLIKTRGQQATLRCSPISGHTSVYWYQQALGLGLQFLLWYDEGEERNRGNFPPRFSGRQFPNYSSELNVNALELEDSALYLCASSLGIVRTEAFFGQGTRLTVV.

This rearrangement joins TRBV5-1 to TRBJ1-1; a weak D match, TRBD1 (5 bases). Germline loops: CDR1 SGHRS, CDR2 YFSETQ. There are 13 residues in the CDR3. Trimming took 2 bases from V and 10 from J, leaving 15 bases between them. The CDR3 region is CASSFGQGDGAFF. The CDR3 DNA sequence: TGCGCCAGCAGCTTCGGGCAGGGAGATGGAGCTTTCTTT.

Points on this clone: The same CDR3 can be traced to other DNA sequences in this sample. V is TRBV19 and J is TRBJ1-5; TRBD1 might be the D (5 bases). V was pared by 4 bases and J by 0 bases, with 13 bases between. The CDR3 contains 16 residues. CDR1 LNHDA and CDR2 SQIVND come from the germline V gene (reference sequence). This chain's CDR3 is CASSRGRFYSNQPQHF. DNA for the CDR3: TGTGCCAGTAGTAGGGGACGGTTCTATAGCAATCAGCCCCAGCATTTT.

The V gene is TRBV19, the J gene TRBJ2-1; 9 nucleotides align to TRBD2. Trimming removed 6 bases from V and 5 bases from J; junction bases left unmatched: 17. The CDR3 length is 18 residues. Germline CDR1 LNHDA, CDR2 SQIVND (reference sequence). The CDR3 loop is CASRTGSGRPRSNNEQFF. As DNA, the CDR3 is TGTGCCAGTAGGACCGGAAGCGGGAGGCCCAGATCGAACAATGAGCAGTTCTTC.

The chain has TRBV6-4 and TRBJ2-3, with 11 bases aligning to TRBD2. Germline CDR1 reads MRHNA; CDR2 reads SNTAGT. The CDR3 consists of 14 residues. V gave up 4 bases and J gave up 4 bases; unmatched junction bases: 1. CDR3 in DNA: TGTGCCAGCAGTGTAGCGGGGGGGCCAGATACGCAGTATTTT. Amino acids: CASSVAGGPDTQYF.

Concerning this clone itself: Germline is not matched at one junction end, which may reflect a read error. The DNA for the CDR3 is TGTGCCAGCAGCACCGGACAGGTAGTCTCCTTC. Translation gives CASSTGQVVSF. This chain joins TRBV7-3 and TRBJ1-2; TRBD1 matches 7 bases. Germline loops: CDR1 SGHTA, CDR2 FQGTGA. The CDR3 loop spans 11 amino acids.

CDR3 amino acids: CAGQSSYNSPLHF. The DNA of the CDR3 is TGTGCCGGACAGAGCTCCTATAATTCACCCCTCCACTTT. This chain connects TRBV30 to TRBJ1-6; D is perhaps TRBD1 (6 bases). V was trimmed by 8 bases and J by 0 bases, leaving 8 bases between them. Germline V lookup: CDR1 GTSNPN, CDR2 SVGIG (reference sequence). This CDR3 is built from 13 residues. Supplemented by reference TRBV30 and TRBJ1-6, the full variable domain reads SQTIHQWPATLVQPVGSPLSLECTVEGTSNPNLYWYRQAAGRGLQLLFYSVGIGQISSEVPQNLSASRPQDRQFILSSKKLLLSDSGFYLCAGQSSYNSPLHFGNGTRLTVT.

On this clone: No conserved phenylalanine or tryptophan ends this CDR3, so it is likely a read error. Because the CDR3's place on the DNA is in doubt, the DNA is left out and the CDR3 is given as listed by TCRdb. The J gene is TRBJ2-7, the V gene TRBV23-1; the table's D call TRBD2 went unverified against the DNA. TRBV23-1 has ORF status, its function being uncertain. The CDR3 is 11 amino acids in total, end residues counted. Here the CDR3 reads CASSRGRSPTN.

DNA of the CDR3: TGTGCCAGCAAAGGGCTAGCGGAGAACACCGGGGAGCTGTTTTTT. It translates to CASKGLAENTGELFF. The chain is built from TRBV6-4 and TRBJ2-2; 7 bases are a match to TRBD2. V dropped 7 bases and J dropped 1; count of bases not matched to a gene: 6. The CDR3 covers 15 residues. CDR1 is MRHNA, CDR2 SNTAGT, per germline.

The chain joins TRBV6-6 to TRBJ1-2; weak D call: TRBD1 (5 bases). V lost 5 bases and J 4 bases, leaving 20 bases between the germline ends. The V gene's germline CDR1 is MNHNY and CDR2 SVGAGI (reference sequence). This CDR3 region has 16 residues. CDR3 region: CASSNTRPSGTYGYTF. The CDR3 DNA reads as TGTGCCAGCAGTAACACTCGACCGTCGGGGACCTATGGCTACACCTTC.

V is TRBV5-6 and J is TRBJ1-2; perhaps TRBD1 as D (6 bases). Germline assignment: CDR1 SGHDT and CDR2 YYEEEE. V was pared by 5 bases and J by 0 bases, with 14 bases between. The CDR3 runs 15 residues. CDR3 nucleotides: TGTGCCAGCAGTACCAACAGGGAGGCTAACTATGGCTACACCTTC. This encodes CASSTNREANYGYTF. Using reference TRBV5-6 and TRBJ1-2 for the parts outside the CDR3, the full variable domain is DAGVTQSPTHLIKTRGQQVTLRCSPKSGHDTVSWYQQALGQGPQFIFQYYEEEERQRGNFPDRFSGHQFPNYSSELNVNALLLGDSALYLCASSTNREANYGYTFGSGTRLTVV.

This clone was counted between two and nine times. The V call is TRBV5-6, the J call TRBJ1-6; possibly TRBD1 for D (6 bases). The germline V and J ends were trimmed by 2 bases and 9 bases, with 15 bases remaining between them. Per the germline V gene, CDR1 is SGHDT and CDR2 is YYEEEE. The CDR3 covers 15 residues. The CDR3 bases are TGTGCCAGCAGCTTTCGATCAGGGGTGTCTTCACCCCTCCACTTT. Translating it yields CASSFRSGVSSPLHF.